Listed below are T cell receptor beta chains from one sample, sequenced in a study of T-cell reconstitution after alpha-beta-depleted transplantation in children. TCRdb re-called the PCR reads with MiXCR, one entry per CDR3 protein. Of some 100,000 distinct CDR3 sequences listed, around 15% are singletons. Here the sequenced sample was PBMCs, mostly from graft donor cells, taken 180 days after TCRalphabeta/CD19-depleted stem cell transplant. The source is a male patient aged 2 to 9 who had a stem cell transplant for acute lymphoblastic leukemia, so the T cells may come from the graft donor. Each CDR3 is given with its conserved first and last residue. The D gene is left open where the match is weak. Expanded clones are given a class, and other clones once, few, many or no size at all.

>.|TRBJ2-7|TRBV20-1|few
TGCAGTGCTAGAAGGGGGGAATCCTACGAGCAGTACTTC
CSARRGESYEQYF
>.|TRBJ2-7|TRBV20-1|.
TGCAGTGCTACCAGGGGATTCGTCTACGAGCAGTACTTC
CSATRGFVYEQYF
>.|TRBJ2-2|TRBV20-1|many
TGCAGTGCTAGAGGGACCACTACAGGGGAGCTGTTTTTT
CSARGTTTGELFF
>.|TRBJ2-7|TRBV7-2|many
TGTGCCAGCAGCTTAGACGCGACCACCTACGAGCAGTACTTC
CASSLDATTYEQYF
>TRBD2|TRBJ2-5|TRBV5-5|.
TGTGCCAGCAGCTCAACTAGCGCCTCCATCCAAGAGACCCAGTACTTC
CASSSTSASIQETQYF
>.|TRBJ2-2|TRBV12-3/TRBV12-4|many
TGTGCCAGCAGGACTCTCGACTGGGGGGACACCGGGGAGCTGTTTTTT
CASRTLDWGDTGELFF
>TRBD1|TRBJ1-1|TRBV5-1|.
TGCGCCAGCAGCCGGGGACAGGGGAGCACTGAAGCTTTCTTT
CASSRGQGSTEAFF
>.|TRBJ2-7|TRBV4-3|.
TGCGCCAGCAGCCAAGTAGGGAACTCCTACGAGCAGTACTTC
CASSQVGNSYEQYF
>TRBD1|TRBJ2-1|TRBV19|many
TGTGCCAGTAGCCCCGGGACAGGAATAAATGAGCAGTTCTTC
CASSPGTGINEQFF
>.|TRBJ1-2|TRBV12-3/TRBV12-4|few
TGTGCCAGCAGTTTGGGGCCGACGGAGGGCTATGGCTACACCTTC
CASSLGPTEGYGYTF
>TRBD2|TRBJ2-3|TRBV5-1|.
TGCGCCAGCAGCTTGGTTTGGACCGCCCAGCTGGGGGGGGCAGATACGCAGTATTTT
CASSLVWTAQLGGADTQYF
>.|TRBJ1-2|TRBV29-1|few
TGCAGCGTCGACCTCCGGGGCCGAGGTGGCTACACCTTC
CSVDLRGRGGYTF
>.|TRBJ1-2|TRBV7-9|.
TGTGCCAGCAGCCATAAGGGAGACAGGCCCTACTATGGCTACACCTTC
CASSHKGDRPYYGYTF
>.|TRBJ2-7|TRBV12-3/TRBV12-4|few
TGTGCCAGCAGCGCCAGGGGACGGAAGCAGTACTTC
CASSARGRKQYF
>TRBD1|TRBJ2-5|TRBV7-7|many
TGTGCCAGCAGCCTCCGGACAGGGGGCCTGGAGACCCAGTACTTC
CASSLRTGGLETQYF
>.|TRBJ2-7|TRBV7-6|.
TGTGCCAGCAGCCGTGGGACTTCCTACGAGCAGTACTTC
CASSRGTSYEQYF
>.|TRBJ1-5|TRBV7-2|many
TGTGCCAGCACCCCTTGGAGCAATCAGCCCCAGCATTTT
CASTPWSNQPQHF
>.|TRBJ1-4|TRBV5-1|few
TGCGCCAGCAGCTTGTCCGGACGTTTGAATGAAAAACTGTTTTTT
CASSLSGRLNEKLFF
>.|TRBJ1-2|TRBV6-2/TRBV6-3|.
TGTGCCAGCAGGGGGGTATTGGACTATGGCTACACCTTC
CASRGVLDYGYTF
>.|TRBJ1-5|TRBV15|many
TGTGCCACCAGCAGAGATCAGGGAAATCAGCCCCAGCATTTT
CATSRDQGNQPQHF
>.|TRBJ2-5|TRBV7-2|few
TGTGCCAGCAGCTTAGATAGCTTGGTGGAGACCCAGTACTTC
CASSLDSLVETQYF
>.|TRBJ2-1|TRBV18|few
TGTGCCAGCTCACCATCGGACAACAGAAAGCAGTTCTTC
CASSPSDNRKQFF
>.|TRBJ1-5|TRBV20-1|many
TGCAGTGCCCTATGGGACACTGATCAGCCCCAGCATTTT
CSALWDTDQPQHF
>TRBD2|TRBJ2-3|TRBV20-1|once
TGCAGTGCTAGAGGGACTAGCTGGAGAGCAGATACGCAGTATTTT
CSARGTSWRADTQYF
>TRBD1|TRBJ1-1|TRBV20-1|many
TGCAGTGCCAGAAGGGGGCGAGCAGTCGTGTTATATAGTGAAGCTTTCTTT
CSARRGRAVVLYSEAFF
>.|TRBJ2-7|TRBV5-5|.
TGTGCCAGCAGCTTGGCAGGGACCCTCTACGAGCAGTACTTC
CASSLAGTLYEQYF
>TRBD2|TRBJ2-1|TRBV5-5|few
TGTGCCAGCAGCTTGTCTAGCGGGGGGGGAAATGAGCAGTTCTTC
CASSLSSGGGNEQFF
>.|TRBJ2-2|TRBV7-9|few
TGTGCCAGCAGCTTAGACATGGGCACCGGGGAGCTGTTTTTT
CASSLDMGTGELFF
>.|TRBJ2-3|TRBV20-1|.
TGCAGTGCGCCAGAAGAGGGGTTCACAGATACGCAGTATTTT
CSAPEEGFTDTQYF
>.|TRBJ2-7|TRBV5-1|.
TGCGCCAGCAGTGCTGAGGGCCCTTCCTACGAGCAGTACTTC
CASSAEGPSYEQYF
>.|TRBJ1-4|TRBV18|.
TGTGCCAGCTCACCACCAGGACCCACGGGAGAAAAACTGTTTTTT
CASSPPGPTGEKLFF
>.|TRBJ2-1|TRBV6-2/TRBV6-3|.
TGTGCCAGCAGTTACCGCTTGGCTGAGCAGTTCTTC
CASSYRLAEQFF
>.|TRBJ2-7|TRBV7-9|many
TGTGCCAGCAGCTTTTCAGGGGAGCAGTACTTC
CASSFSGEQYF
>TRBD2|TRBJ2-5|TRBV29-1|few
TGCAGCGTTGTGGCTCCGGGGGGGGAGACCCAGTACTTC
CSVVAPGGETQYF
>.|TRBJ2-1|TRBV7-2|many
TGTGCCAGCAGCCCTCCCGGTGGGGGGGCTGGTGAGCAGTTCTTC
CASSPPGGGAGEQFF
>.|TRBJ2-3|TRBV20-1|many
TGCAGTGCTAGTACTAGTCTAGTTGCAGATACGCAGTATTTT
CSASTSLVADTQYF
>.|TRBJ1-2|TRBV6-5|few
TGTGCCAGCAGTTCTAGAGTCGGGGCCTCCTCATATGGCTACACCTTC
CASSSRVGASSYGYTF
>TRBD1|TRBJ1-1|TRBV12-3/TRBV12-4|many
TGTGCCAGCAGTTCGACAGGGTCGAGGACTGAAGCTTTCTTT
CASSSTGSRTEAFF
>.|TRBJ2-7|TRBV5-1|few
TGCGCCAGCAGCGAGGGGACGGTAGGGTACTCCTACGAGCAGTACTTC
CASSEGTVGYSYEQYF
>TRBD1|TRBJ2-7|TRBV20-1|.
TGCTGTGCTAGAGATCTATCGGGCGGACAGGTGGGCTACGAGCAGTACTTC
CCARDLSGGQVGYEQYF
>.|TRBJ2-4|TRBV11-2|.
TGTGCCAGCAGCTTAGGAAAAAACATTCAGTACTTC
CASSLGKNIQYF
>.|TRBJ2-5|TRBV5-1|few
TGCGCCAGCAGCCAACAAGAGACCCAGTACTTC
CASSQQETQYF
>.|TRBJ1-3|TRBV5-1|.
TGCGCCAGCAGCTTGGGACCCGCGTCGCCCGGGCGTTCGGAGTCTGGAAACACCATATATTTT
CASSLGPASPGRSESGNTIYF
>.|TRBJ2-4|TRBV12-3/TRBV12-4|few
TGTGCCAGCAGTTATACAGGGAAAAACATTCAGTACTTC
CASSYTGKNIQYF